This is a list of T cell receptor beta chains from one sample in a study of human T cells and chemical hapten exposure. Via MiXCR, TCRdb re-called the RACE reads, giving one row per CDR3 protein. The table includes around 250,000 distinct CDR3 sequences, over 8% detected once. The material sequenced was whole blood, taken in connection with sensitization to the hapten diphenylcyclopropenone (DPC). The receptor source for this set is a woman in her thirties or forties with alopecia areata. Some clones in this sample may be carry-over from other donors' samples. CDR3s include the opening cysteine and the closing phenylalanine or tryptophan. A D gene is named only where the DNA matches it firmly. Size values are once, few and many counts, or a class for expanded clones, and some rows have none.

D,J,size,V,CDR3,DNA
-,TRBJ2-1,-,TRBV19,CASSVGPGSYNEQFF,TGTGCCAGTAGTGTGGGCCCGGGGTCCTACAATGAGCAGTTCTTC
TRBD2,TRBJ2-1,few,TRBV5-4,CASSLGREGLGEQFF,TGTGCCAGCAGCTTGGGCCGGGAGGGCCTGGGTGAGCAGTTCTTC
-,TRBJ2-2,-,TRBV24-1,CATSDWGRPNTGELFF,TGTGCCACCAGTGATTGGGGCAGGCCGAACACCGGGGAGCTGTTTTTT
-,TRBJ2-2,few,TRBV6-2/TRBV6-3,CATSGTPTGELFF,TGTGCCACGTCCGGGACTCCTACCGGGGAGCTGTTTTTT
-,TRBJ1-2,-,TRBV12-3/TRBV12-4,CASSETTRYGYTF,TGTGCCAGCAGTGAGACCACCCGCTATGGCTACACCTTC
TRBD2,TRBJ2-1,few,TRBV5-1,CASSLPTTAGGPFYEQFF,TGCGCCAGCAGCCTCCCTACGACCGCGGGAGGGCCTTTCTATGAGCAGTTCTTC
-,TRBJ2-7,-,TRBV28,CASSLRGGAGGYEQYF,TGTGCCAGCAGTCTTCGGGGTGGAGCGGGCGGCTACGAGCAGTACTTC
-,TRBJ2-7,-,TRBV27,CASSFAGSAYEQYF,TGTGCCAGCAGTTTTGCGGGGTCGGCCTACGAGCAGTACTTC
-,TRBJ2-3,many,TRBV6-6,CASSFSPTDTQYF,TGTGCCAGCAGTTTCAGCCCCACAGATACGCAGTATTTT
-,TRBJ2-7,-,TRBV10-3,CAIADPYEQYF,TGTGCCATCGCGGATCCCTACGAGCAGTACTTC
-,TRBJ2-1,-,TRBV18,CASSPPLPGLGREQFF,TGTGCCAGCTCACCACCCCTCCCGGGATTAGGGCGTGAGCAGTTCTTC
-,TRBJ2-5,few,TRBV7-9,CASSEPSPGASQETQYF,TGTGCCAGCAGCGAACCTTCACCGGGCGCCTCGCAAGAGACCCAGTACTTC
-,TRBJ2-3,many,TRBV5-1,CASSLSRQGTDTQYF,TGCGCCAGCAGCTTGTCGCGACAGGGCACAGATACGCAGTATTTT
-,TRBJ2-2,few,TRBV29-1,CSVAFGQINTGELFF,TGCAGCGTTGCGTTTGGACAGATAAACACCGGGGAGCTGTTTTTT
TRBD2,TRBJ2-1,few,TRBV11-2,CASSLGRLAGRRTYNEQFF,TGTGCCAGCAGCTTAGGAAGACTAGCGGGAAGAAGGACCTACAATGAGCAGTTCTTC
TRBD2,TRBJ2-2,few,TRBV10-3,CAISRREEYTGELFF,TGTGCCATCAGCCGGCGGGAGGAGTACACCGGGGAGCTGTTTTTT
-,TRBJ2-3,many,TRBV21-1,CASSDGTSGRNWPNPDTQYF,TGTGCCAGCAGCGACGGGACTAGCGGGAGAAATTGGCCCAATCCAGATACGCAGTATTTT